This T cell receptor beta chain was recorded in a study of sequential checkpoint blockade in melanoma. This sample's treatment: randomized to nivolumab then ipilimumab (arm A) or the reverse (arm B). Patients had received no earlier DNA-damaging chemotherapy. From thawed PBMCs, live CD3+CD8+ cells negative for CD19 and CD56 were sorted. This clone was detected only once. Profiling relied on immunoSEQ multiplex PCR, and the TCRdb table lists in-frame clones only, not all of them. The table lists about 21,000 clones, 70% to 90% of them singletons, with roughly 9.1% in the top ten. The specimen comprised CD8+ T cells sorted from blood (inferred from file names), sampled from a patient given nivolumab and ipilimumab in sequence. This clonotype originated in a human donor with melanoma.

CDR3 sequence reads: CASRTTGTGGTNEQFF. The CDR3 DNA is TGTGCCAGCAGGACCACCGGGACAGGGGGCACGAATGAGCAGTTCTTC. The chain links TRBV7-9 to TRBJ2-1; TRBD1 aligns across 12 bases. The CDR3 totals 16 residues. The V gene end was trimmed by 6 bases and the J gene end by 7 bases; junction bases not matched to a gene: 10. The germline V gene encodes CDR1 SEHNR and CDR2 FQNEAQ (reference sequence).